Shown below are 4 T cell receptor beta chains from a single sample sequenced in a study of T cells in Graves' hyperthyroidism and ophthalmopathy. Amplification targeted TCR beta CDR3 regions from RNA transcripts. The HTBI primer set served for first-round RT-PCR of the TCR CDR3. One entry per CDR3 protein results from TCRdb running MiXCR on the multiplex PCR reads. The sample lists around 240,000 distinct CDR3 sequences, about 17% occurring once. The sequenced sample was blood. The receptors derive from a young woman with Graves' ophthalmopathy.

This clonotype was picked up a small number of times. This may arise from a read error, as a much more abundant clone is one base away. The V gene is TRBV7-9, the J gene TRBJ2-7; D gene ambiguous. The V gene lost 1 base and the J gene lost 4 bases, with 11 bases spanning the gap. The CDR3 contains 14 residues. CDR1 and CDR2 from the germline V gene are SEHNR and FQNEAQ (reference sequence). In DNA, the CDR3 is TGTGCCAGCAGCTTAGAGAGCAGGAGTTACGAGCAGTACTTC. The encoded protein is CASSLESRSYEQYF.

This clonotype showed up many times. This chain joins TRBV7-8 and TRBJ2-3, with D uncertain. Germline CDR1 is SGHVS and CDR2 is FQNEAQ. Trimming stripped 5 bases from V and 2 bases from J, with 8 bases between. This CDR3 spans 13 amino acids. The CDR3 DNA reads TGTGCCAGCAGCACTCGACTCACAGATACGCAGTATTTT. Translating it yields CASSTRLTDTQYF. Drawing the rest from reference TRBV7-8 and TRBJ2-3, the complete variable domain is GAGVSQSPRYKVAKRGQDVALRCDPISGHVSLFWYQQALGQGPEFLTYFQNEAQLDKSGLPSDRFFAERPEGSVSTLKIQRTQQEDSAVYLCASSTRLTDTQYFGPGTRLTVL.

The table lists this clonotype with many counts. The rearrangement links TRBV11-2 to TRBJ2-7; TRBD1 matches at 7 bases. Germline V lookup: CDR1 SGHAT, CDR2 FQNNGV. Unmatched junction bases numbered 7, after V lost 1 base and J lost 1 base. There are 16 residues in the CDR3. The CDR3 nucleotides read TGTGCCAGCAGCTTAGTCAGGACAGGCTTTTCCTACGAGCAGTACTTC. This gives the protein CASSLVRTGFSYEQYF.

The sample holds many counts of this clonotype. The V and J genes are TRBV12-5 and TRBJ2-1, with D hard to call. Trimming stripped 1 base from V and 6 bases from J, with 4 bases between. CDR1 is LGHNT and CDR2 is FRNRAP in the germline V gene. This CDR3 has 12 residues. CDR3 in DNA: TGTGCTAGTGGTTTGGGGGGCAATGAGCAGTTCTTC. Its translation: CASGLGGNEQFF.